The subject of this entry is one T cell receptor (beta chain). Its antigen remains unidentified. This entry comes from a study of graft-versus-host responses after intestinal transplantation. Study overall: Anti-thymocyte globulin was used for induction in all recipients, who then took tacrolimus and steroids for about 3 years.

Intraepithelial lymphocytes and lamina propria lymphocytes were released through processing of graft tissue. Whole-study findings and limits: There were GvH clones found in recipient marrow, and some of them appeared first in ileum or blood.

V dropped 0 bases and J dropped 5 bases, with 10 bases sitting between them. Germline-derived CDR1 and CDR2 are LNHNV and YYDKDF (reference sequence). The CDR3 extends over 14 amino acids. The assay was immunoSEQ multiplex PCR, and TCRdb's table has in-frame clones only and misses some. The sample includes about 12,000 clones, roughly 77% of them seen just once. J is TRBJ2-5 and V is TRBV15; D possibly corresponds to TRBD2 (5 bases). The receptor comes from a human patient who received an intestinal transplant, so some T cells may come from the graft donor. The sample here was ileum tissue, taken more than 140 days after intestinal transplantation. The CDR3 protein is CATSRERGWETQYF. The CDR3 DNA sequence: TGTGCCACCAGCAGAGAACGGGGTTGGGAGACCCAGTACTTC.